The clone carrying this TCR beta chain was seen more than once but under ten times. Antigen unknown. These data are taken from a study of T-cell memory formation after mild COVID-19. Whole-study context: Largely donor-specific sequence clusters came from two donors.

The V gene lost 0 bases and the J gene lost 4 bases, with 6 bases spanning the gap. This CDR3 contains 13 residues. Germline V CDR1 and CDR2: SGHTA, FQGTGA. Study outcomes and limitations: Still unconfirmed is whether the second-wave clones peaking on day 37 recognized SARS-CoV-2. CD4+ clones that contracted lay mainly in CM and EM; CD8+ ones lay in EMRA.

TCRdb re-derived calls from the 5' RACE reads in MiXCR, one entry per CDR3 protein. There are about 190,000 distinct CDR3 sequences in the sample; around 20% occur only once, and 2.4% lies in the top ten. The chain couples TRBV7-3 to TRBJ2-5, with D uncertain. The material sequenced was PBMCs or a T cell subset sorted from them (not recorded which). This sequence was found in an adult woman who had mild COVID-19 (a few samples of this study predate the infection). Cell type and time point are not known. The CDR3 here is CASSLTFSETQYF. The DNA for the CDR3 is TGTGCCAGCAGCTTAACGTTTTCAGAGACCCAGTACTTC.